This TCR beta chain was profiled in a study of human T cells and chemical hapten exposure. Study-wide findings and caveats: With regard to DPC sensitization, TCRs above 1 in 1000 frequency did not change.

To note about this clonotype: Antigen: not known.

The V end lost 5 bases, the J end lost 5 bases, and 12 bases lay between the germline ends. The CDR3 has 13 amino acids. As the library was built, unique molecular identifiers were attached to individual cDNA molecules. TCRdb ran MiXCR on the RACE reads and lists one entry per CDR3 protein. This repertoire shows some 120,000 distinct CDR3 sequences, about 9% found once; its top ten account for around 1.7%. Noted time point: healthy volunteer bleed at 2 weeks. The starting material, unfractionated whole blood, was used for total RNA extraction. This clonotype was sampled from a male donor in good health. Some clones in this sample may be carry-over from other donors' samples. The chain has TRBV12-3 or TRBV12-4 and TRBJ2-5; TRBD1 might be the D (6 bases). Sequencing used whole blood. The CDR3 coding sequence is TGTGCCAGCAGTCCACAGGGCGGGGAGACCCAGTACTTC. It encodes CASSPQGGETQYF.